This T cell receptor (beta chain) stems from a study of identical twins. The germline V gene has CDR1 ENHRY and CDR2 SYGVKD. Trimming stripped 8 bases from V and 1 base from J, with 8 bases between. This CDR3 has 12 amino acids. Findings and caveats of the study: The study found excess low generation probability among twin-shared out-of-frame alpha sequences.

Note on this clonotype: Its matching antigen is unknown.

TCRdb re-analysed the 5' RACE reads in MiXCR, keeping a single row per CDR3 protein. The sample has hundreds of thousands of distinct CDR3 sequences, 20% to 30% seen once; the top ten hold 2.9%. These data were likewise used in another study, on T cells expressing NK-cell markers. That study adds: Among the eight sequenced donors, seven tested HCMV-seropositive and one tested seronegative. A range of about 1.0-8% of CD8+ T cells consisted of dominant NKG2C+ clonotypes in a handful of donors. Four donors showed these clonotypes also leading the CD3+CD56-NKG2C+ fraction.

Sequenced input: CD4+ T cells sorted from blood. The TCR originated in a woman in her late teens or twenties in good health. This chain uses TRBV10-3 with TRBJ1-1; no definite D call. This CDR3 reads CAIGSGNTEAFF. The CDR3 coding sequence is TGTGCCATCGGGTCGGGGAACACTGAAGCTTTCTTT.